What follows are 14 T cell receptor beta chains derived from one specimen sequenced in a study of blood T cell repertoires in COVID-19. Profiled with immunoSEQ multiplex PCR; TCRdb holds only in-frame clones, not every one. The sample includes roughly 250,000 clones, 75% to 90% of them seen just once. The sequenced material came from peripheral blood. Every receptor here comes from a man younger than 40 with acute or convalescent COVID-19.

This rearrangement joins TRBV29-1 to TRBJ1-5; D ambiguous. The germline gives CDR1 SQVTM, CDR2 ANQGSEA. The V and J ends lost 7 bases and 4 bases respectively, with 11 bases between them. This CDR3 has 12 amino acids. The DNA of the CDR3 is TGCAGCGCTGGCGATCTTAATCAGCCCCAGCATTTT. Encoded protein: CSAGDLNQPQHF.

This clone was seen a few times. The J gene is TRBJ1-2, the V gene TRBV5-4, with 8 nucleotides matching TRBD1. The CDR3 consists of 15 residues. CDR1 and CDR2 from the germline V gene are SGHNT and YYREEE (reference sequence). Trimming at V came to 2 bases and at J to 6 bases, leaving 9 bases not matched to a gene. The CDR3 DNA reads TGTGCCAGCAGCTTATTTACAGGACAGGGAAATGGCTACACCTTC. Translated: CASSLFTGQGNGYTF.

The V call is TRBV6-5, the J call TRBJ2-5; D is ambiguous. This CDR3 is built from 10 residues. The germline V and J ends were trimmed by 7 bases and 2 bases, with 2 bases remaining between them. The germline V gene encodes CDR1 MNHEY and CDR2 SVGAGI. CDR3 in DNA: TGTGCCAGCACACAAGAGACCCAGTACTTC. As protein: CASTQETQYF.

For the CDR3, the DNA is TGTGCTAGTGCCTGGGGGGGCCGTTCCTACAATGAGCAGTTCTTC. Its protein is CASAWGGRSYNEQFF. The chain employs TRBV12-5 and TRBJ2-1, with D perhaps matching TRBD2 (7 bases). Germline CDR1 reads LGHNT; CDR2 reads FRNRAP. The CDR3 loop spans 15 amino acids. Trimming left V 7 bases short and J 1 base short, with 14 bases between.

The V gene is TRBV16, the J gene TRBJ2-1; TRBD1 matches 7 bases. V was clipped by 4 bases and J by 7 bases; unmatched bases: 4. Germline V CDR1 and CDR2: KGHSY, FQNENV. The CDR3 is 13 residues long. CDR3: CASSLDRQNEQFF. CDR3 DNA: TGTGCCAGCAGCCTGGACAGGCAAAATGAGCAGTTCTTC.

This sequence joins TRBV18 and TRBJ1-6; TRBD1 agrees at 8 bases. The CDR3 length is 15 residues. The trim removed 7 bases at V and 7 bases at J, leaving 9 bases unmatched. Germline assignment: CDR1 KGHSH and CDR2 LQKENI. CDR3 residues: CASCDRQGRNSPLHF. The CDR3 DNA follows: TGTGCCAGCTGCGACCGACAGGGGAGGAATTCACCCCTCCACTTT.

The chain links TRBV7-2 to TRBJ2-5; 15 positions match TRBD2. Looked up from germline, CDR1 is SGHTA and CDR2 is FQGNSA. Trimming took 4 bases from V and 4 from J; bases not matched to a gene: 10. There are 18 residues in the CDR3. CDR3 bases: TGTGCCAGCAGCTACCGAAGGACTAGCGGGAGGGCTAGAGAGACCCAGTACTTC. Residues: CASSYRRTSGRARETQYF.

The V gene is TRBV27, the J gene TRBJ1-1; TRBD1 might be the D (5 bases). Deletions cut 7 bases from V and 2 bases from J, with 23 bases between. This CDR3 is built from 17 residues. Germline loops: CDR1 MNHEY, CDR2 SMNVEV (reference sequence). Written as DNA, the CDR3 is TGTGCCAGCACCGGGGAGGGGCGGGGAAGAGGTAACACTGAAGCTTTCTTT. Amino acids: CASTGEGRGRGNTEAFF.

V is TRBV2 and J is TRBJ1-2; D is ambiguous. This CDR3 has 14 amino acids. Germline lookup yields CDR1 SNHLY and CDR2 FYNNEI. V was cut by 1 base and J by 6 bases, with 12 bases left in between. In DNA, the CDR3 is TGTGCCAGCAGTGAAGGAACAGTCTTAAATGGCTACACCTTC. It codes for CASSEGTVLNGYTF.

The CDR3 loop is CASSPGGSAYNEQFF. The CDR3 DNA is TGTGCCAGCTCACCAGGCGGGAGCGCCTACAATGAGCAGTTCTTC. The chain is built from TRBV18 and TRBJ2-1; TRBD2 aligns across 7 bases. From germline, CDR1 is KGHSH and CDR2 LQKENI. J gave up 2 bases and V 2 bases, and 3 bases lay outside the gene matches. This CDR3 is 15 amino acids long.

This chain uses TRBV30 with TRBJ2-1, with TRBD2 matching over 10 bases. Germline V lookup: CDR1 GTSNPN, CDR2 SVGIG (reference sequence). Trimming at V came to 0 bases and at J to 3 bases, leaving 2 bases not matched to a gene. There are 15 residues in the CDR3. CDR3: CAWSVLAGGYNEQFF. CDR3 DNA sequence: TGTGCCTGGAGTGTCTTAGCGGGGGGCTACAATGAGCAGTTCTTC.

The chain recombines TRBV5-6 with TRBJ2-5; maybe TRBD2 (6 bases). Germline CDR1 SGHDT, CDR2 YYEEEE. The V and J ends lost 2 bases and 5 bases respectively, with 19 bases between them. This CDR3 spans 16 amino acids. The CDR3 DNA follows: TGTGCCAGCAGCTTAGGGGCTAGCGAAGGTTGGGAGACCCAGTACTTC. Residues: CASSLGASEGWETQYF.

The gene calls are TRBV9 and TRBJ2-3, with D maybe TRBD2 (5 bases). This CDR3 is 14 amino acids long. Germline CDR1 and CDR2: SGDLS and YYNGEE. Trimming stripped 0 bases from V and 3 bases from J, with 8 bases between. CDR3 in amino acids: CASSVARDTDTQYF. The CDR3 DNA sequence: TGTGCCAGCAGCGTAGCGAGGGATACAGATACGCAGTATTTT.

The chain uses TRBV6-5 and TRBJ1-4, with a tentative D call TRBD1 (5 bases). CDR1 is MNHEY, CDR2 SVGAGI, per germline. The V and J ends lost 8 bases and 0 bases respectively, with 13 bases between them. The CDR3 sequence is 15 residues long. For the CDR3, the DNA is TGTGCCAGCCGGGGGGAAATGGCAACTAATGAAAAACTGTTTTTT. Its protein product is CASRGEMATNEKLFF.